This TCR beta chain derives from a study of beta chain features in type 1 diabetes. Study context: Investigators examined more than 90 million sorted cells across all samples.

The study reverse transcribed the entire isolated RNA, so it sequenced expressed TCRB transcripts. The assay was immunoSEQ multiplex PCR, and TCRdb's table has in-frame clones only and misses some. This table holds more than 300,000 clones, roughly 8% found once. It was via CD45RO/CCR7/CD25/CD127/CD95/CD27 that CD4+ naive, central memory, regulatory and stem cell-like memory cells were sorted. Sorting produced populations that all topped 98% purity. Germline CDR1 reads MDHEN; CDR2 reads SYDVKM. CDR3 size: 15 residues. V lost 6 bases to trimming and J lost 2 bases, with 17 bases between them. Specimen: central memory CD4+ T cells from blood. V and J are TRBV28 and TRBJ2-7, with a tentative D call TRBD1 (5 bases). The sequence was obtained from a woman younger than 30 in good health. CDR3 DNA: TGTGCCAGCAGCCCCCCCCTAATGACAGCCTACGAGCAGTACTTC. Residues: CASSPPLMTAYEQYF.